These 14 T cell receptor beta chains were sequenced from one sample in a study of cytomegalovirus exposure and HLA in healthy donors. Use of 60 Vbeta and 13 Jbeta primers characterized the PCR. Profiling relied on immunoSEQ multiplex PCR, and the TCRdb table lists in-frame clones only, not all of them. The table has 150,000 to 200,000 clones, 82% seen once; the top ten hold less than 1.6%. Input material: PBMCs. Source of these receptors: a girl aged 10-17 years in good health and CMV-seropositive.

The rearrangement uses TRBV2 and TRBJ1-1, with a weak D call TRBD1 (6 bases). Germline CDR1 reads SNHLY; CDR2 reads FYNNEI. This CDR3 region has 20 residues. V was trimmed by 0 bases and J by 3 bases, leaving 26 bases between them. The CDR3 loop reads CASSEARFYTDSRRDTEAFF. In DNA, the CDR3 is TGTGCCAGCAGTGAAGCGAGGTTTTACACGGACAGTCGAAGGGACACTGAAGCTTTCTTT.

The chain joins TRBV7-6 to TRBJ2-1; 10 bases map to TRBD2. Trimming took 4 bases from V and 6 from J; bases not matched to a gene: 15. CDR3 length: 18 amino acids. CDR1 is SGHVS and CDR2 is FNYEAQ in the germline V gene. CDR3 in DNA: TGTGCCAGCAGCTCCATTGATTTAGCGGGGGGATTGGTCAATGAGCAGTTCTTC. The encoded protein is CASSSIDLAGGLVNEQFF.

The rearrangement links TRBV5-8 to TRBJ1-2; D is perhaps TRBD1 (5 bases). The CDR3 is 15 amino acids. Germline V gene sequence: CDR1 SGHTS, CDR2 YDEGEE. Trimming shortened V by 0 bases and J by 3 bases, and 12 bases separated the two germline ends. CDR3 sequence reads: CASSLVVREDYGYTF. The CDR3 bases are TGTGCCAGCAGCTTGGTTGTCAGGGAAGACTATGGCTACACCTTC.

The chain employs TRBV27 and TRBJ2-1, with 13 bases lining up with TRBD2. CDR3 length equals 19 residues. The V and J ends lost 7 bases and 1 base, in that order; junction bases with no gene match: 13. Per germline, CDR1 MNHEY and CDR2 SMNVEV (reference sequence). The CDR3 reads CASNGAGLAGNKSYNEQFF. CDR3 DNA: TGTGCCAGCAACGGGGCGGGACTAGCGGGGAATAAATCCTACAATGAGCAGTTCTTC.

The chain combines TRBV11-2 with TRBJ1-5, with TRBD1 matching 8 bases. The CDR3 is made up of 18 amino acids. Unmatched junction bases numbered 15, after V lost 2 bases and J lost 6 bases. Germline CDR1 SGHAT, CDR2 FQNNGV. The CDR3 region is CASSLRGVGQGAGQPQHF. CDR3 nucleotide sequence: TGTGCCAGCAGCTTACGGGGGGTCGGACAGGGCGCGGGTCAGCCCCAGCATTTT.

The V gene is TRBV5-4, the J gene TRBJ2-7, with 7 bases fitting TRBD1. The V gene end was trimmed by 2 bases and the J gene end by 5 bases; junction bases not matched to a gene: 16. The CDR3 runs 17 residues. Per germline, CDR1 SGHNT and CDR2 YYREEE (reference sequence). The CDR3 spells CASSLTPEGAPGDEQYF. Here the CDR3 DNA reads TGTGCCAGCAGCTTAACGCCTGAGGGGGCCCCTGGCGACGAGCAGTACTTC.

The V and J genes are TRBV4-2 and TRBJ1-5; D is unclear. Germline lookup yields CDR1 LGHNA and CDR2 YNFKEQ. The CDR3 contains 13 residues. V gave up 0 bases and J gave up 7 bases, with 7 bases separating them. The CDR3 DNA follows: TGTGCCAGCAGCCAAGATTCGAGGCAGCCCCAGCATTTT. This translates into CASSQDSRQPQHF.

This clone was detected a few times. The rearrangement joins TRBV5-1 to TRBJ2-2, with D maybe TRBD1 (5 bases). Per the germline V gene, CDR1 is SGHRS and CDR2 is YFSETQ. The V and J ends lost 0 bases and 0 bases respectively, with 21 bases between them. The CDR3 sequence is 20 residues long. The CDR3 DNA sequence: TGCGCCAGCAGCTTGGCTTCCGGCAGGGCCTATTACTCGAACACCGGGGAGCTGTTTTTT. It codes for CASSLASGRAYYSNTGELFF.

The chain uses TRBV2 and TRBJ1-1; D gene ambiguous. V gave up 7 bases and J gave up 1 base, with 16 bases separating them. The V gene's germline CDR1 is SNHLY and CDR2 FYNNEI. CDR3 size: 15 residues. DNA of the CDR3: TGTGCCAGCATACTTTGGGCGGAGGGGAACACTGAAGCTTTCTTT. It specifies CASILWAEGNTEAFF.

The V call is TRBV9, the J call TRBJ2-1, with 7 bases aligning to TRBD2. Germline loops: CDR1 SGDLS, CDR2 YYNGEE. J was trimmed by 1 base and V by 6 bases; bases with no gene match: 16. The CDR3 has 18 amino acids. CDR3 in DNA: TGTGCCAGCACCCGAAGCCCCTGGAGCGGGGAGTCCTACAATGAGCAGTTCTTC. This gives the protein CASTRSPWSGESYNEQFF.

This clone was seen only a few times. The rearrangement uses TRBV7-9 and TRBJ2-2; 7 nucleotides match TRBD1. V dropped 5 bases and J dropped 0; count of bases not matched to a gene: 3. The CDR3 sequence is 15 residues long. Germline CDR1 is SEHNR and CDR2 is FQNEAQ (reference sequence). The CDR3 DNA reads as TGTGCCAGCAGCCGGGACAGCGCGAACACCGGGGAGCTGTTTTTT. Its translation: CASSRDSANTGELFF.

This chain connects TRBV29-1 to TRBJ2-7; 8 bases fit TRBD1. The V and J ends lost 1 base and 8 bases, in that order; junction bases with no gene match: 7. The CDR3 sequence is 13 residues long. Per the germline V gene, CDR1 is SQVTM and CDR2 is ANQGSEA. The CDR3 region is CSVEVGTGGKQYF. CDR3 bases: TGCAGCGTTGAAGTCGGGACAGGTGGAAAGCAGTACTTC.

The CDR3 sequence: CASGRGQGAREQYF. The CDR3 region has the DNA TGTGCCAGCGGACGGGGACAGGGGGCCAGGGAGCAGTACTTC. The chain links TRBV28 to TRBJ2-7; 12 bases fit TRBD1. Germline CDR1 is MDHEN and CDR2 is SYDVKM. V shed 8 bases and J 7 bases; nucleotides not matched to a gene: 9. The CDR3 consists of 14 residues.

The CDR3 DNA reads as TGCGCCAGCAGCCCCCACAGGGGACAGCGAGACCAGCCCCAGCATTTT. This codes for CASSPHRGQRDQPQHF. The chain employs TRBV4-1 and TRBJ1-5; 7 bases fit TRBD1. Looked up from germline, CDR1 is MGHRA and CDR2 is YSYEKL. CDR3 size: 16 residues. V dropped 4 bases and J dropped 7; count of bases not matched to a gene: 13.